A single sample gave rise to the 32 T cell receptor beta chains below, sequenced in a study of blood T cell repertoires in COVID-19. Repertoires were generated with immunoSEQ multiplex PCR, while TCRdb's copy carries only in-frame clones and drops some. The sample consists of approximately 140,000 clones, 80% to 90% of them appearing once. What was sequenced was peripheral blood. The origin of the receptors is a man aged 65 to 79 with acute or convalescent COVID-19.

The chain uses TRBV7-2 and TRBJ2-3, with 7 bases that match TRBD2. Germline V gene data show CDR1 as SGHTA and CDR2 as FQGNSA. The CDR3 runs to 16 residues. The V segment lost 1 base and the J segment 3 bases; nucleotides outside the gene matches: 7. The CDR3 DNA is TGTGCCAGCAGCTTAGTGCGAACGGGAGGTACAGATACGCAGTATTTT. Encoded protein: CASSLVRTGGTDTQYF. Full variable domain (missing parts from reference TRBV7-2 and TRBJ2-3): GAGVSQSPSNKVTEKGKDVELRCDPISGHTALYWYRQSLGQGLEFLIYFQGNSAPDKSGLPSDRFSAERTGGSVSTLTIQRTQQEDSAVYLCASSLVRTGGTDTQYFGPGTRLTVL.

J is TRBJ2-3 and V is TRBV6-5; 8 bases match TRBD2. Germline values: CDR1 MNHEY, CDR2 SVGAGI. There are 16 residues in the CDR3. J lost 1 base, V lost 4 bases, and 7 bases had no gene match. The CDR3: CASSSWAGGGTDTQYF. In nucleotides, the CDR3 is TGTGCCAGCAGTTCGTGGGCGGGAGGTGGCACAGATACGCAGTATTTT.

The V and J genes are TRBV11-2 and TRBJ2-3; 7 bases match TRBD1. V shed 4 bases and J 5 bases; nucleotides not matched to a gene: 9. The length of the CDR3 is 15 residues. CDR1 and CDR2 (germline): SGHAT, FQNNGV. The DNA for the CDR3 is TGTGCCAGCAGCTCTTCCGGGACAGTTCAAGATACGCAGTATTTT. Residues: CASSSSGTVQDTQYF.

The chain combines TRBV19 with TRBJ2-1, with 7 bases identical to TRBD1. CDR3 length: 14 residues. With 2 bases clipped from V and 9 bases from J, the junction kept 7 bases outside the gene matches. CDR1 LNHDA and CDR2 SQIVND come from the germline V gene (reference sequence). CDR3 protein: CASSIIGGEGEQFF. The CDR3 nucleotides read TGTGCCAGTAGTATAATAGGGGGCGAGGGTGAGCAGTTCTTC.

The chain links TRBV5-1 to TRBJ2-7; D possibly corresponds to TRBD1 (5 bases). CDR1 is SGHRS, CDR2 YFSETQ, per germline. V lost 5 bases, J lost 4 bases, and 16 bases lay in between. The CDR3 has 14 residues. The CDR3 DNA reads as TGCGCCAGCAGGGGGCGACATGGAGCTTACGAGCAGTACTTC. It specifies CASRGRHGAYEQYF.

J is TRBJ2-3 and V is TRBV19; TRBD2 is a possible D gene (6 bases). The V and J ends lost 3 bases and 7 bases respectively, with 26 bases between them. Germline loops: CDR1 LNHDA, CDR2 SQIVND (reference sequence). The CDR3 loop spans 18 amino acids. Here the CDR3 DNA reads TGTGCCAGTAGTATTTTCCCCGCCCTCGGAGGGCCAGTAAATACGCAGTATTTT. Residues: CASSIFPALGGPVNTQYF.

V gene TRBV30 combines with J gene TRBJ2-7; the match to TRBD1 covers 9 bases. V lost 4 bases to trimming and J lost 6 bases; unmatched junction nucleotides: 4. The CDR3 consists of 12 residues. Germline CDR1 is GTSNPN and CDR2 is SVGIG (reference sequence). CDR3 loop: CAWTGTGFEQYF. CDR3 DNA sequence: TGTGCCTGGACCGGGACAGGGTTCGAGCAGTACTTC.

CDR3 in amino acids: CASSYSGATNEKLFF. The CDR3 DNA follows: TGTGCCAGCAGTTACTCAGGGGCAACTAATGAAAAACTGTTTTTT. This chain links TRBV6-5 with TRBJ1-4; tentative D call: TRBD1 (5 bases). V lost 0 bases and J 0 bases, leaving 5 bases between the germline ends. CDR3 size: 15 residues. Germline values: CDR1 MNHEY, CDR2 SVGAGI.

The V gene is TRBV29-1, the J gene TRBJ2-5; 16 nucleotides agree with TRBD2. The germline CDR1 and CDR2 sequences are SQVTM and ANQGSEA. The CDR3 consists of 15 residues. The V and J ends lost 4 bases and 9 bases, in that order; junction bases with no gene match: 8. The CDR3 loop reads CSVGAVGTSGRAQYF. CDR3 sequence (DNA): TGCAGCGTTGGCGCCGTCGGGACTAGCGGGAGGGCCCAGTACTTC.

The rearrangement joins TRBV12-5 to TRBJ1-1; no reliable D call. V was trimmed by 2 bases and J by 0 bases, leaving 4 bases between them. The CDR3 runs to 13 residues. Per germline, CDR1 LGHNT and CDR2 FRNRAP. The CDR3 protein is CASGLTLNTEAFF. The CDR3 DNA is TGTGCTAGTGGTTTGACATTGAACACTGAAGCTTTCTTT. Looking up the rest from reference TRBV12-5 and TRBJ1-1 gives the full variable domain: DARVTQTPRHKVTEMGQEVTMRCQPILGHNTVFWYRQTMMQGLELLAYFRNRAPLDDSGMPKDRFSAEMPDATLATLKIQPSEPRDSAVYFCASGLTLNTEAFFGQGTRLTVV.

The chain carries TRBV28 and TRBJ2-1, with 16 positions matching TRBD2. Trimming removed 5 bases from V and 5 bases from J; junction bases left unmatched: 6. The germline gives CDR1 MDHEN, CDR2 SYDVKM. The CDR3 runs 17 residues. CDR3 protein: CASSTGTSGRADNEQFF. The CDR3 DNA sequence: TGTGCCAGCAGTACCGGGACTAGCGGGAGGGCGGACAATGAGCAGTTCTTC.

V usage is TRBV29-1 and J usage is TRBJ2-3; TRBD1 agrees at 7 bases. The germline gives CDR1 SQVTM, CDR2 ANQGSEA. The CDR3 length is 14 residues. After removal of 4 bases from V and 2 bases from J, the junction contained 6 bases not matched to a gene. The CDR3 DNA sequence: TGCAGCGTTGGTGACAGGGACATCACAGATACGCAGTATTTT. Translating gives CSVGDRDITDTQYF.

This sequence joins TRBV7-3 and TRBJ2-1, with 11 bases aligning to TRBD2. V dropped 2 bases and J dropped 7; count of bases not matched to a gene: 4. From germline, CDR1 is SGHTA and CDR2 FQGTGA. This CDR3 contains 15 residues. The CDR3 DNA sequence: TGTGCCAGCAGCTTACTAGCGGGAGGAGTAAATGAGCAGTTCTTC. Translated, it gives CASSLLAGGVNEQFF.

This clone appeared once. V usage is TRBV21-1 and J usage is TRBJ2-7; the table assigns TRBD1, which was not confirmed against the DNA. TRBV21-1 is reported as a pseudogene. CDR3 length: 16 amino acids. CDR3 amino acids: CASSNPDRGRSNEQYF. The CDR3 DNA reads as TGTGCCAGCAGCAACCCGGACAGGGGGCGTTCCAACGAGCAGTACTTC.

The CDR3 protein is CASSPTLAQGADGYTF. The CDR3 coding sequence is TGTGCCAGCAGTCCAACTCTTGCACAGGGGGCTGATGGCTACACCTTC. This chain joins TRBV3-1 (or the pseudogene TRBV3-2) and TRBJ1-2, with 9 bases that match TRBD1. The CDR3 is made up of 16 amino acids. CDR1 LGHDT and CDR2 YNNKEL come from the germline V gene (reference sequence). The J segment lost 6 bases and the V segment lost 6 bases, leaving 14 bases of the junction unmatched.

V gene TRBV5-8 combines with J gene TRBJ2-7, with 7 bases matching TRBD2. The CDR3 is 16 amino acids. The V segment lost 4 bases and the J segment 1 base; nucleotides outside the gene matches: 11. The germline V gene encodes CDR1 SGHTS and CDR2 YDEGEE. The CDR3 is CASSPTSTSRSYEQYF. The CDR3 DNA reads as TGTGCCAGCAGCCCCACCTCGACTAGCAGGTCCTACGAGCAGTACTTC.

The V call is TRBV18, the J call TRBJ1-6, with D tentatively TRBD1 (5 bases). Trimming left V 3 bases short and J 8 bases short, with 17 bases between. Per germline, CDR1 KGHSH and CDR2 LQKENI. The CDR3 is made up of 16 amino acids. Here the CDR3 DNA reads TGTGCCAGCTCACCGACACTCCCCGTAGGGGATTCACCCCTCCACTTT. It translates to CASSPTLPVGDSPLHF. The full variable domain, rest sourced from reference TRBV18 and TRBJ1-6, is NAGVMQNPRHLVRRRGQEARLRCSPMKGHSHVYWYRQLPEEGLKFMVYLQKENIIDESGMPKERFSAEFPKEGPSILRIQQVVRGDSAAYFCASSPTLPVGDSPLHFGNGTRLTVT.

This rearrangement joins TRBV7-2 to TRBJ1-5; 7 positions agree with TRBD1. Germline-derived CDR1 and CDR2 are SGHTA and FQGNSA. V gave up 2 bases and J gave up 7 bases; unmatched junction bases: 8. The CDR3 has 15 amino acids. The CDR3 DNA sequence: TGTGCCAGCAGCTTACTAGGGACAGTTGGGCAGCCCCAGCATTTT. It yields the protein CASSLLGTVGQPQHF. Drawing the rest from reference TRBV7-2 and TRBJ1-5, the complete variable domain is GAGVSQSPSNKVTEKGKDVELRCDPISGHTALYWYRQSLGQGLEFLIYFQGNSAPDKSGLPSDRFSAERTGGSVSTLTIQRTQQEDSAVYLCASSLLGTVGQPQHFGDGTRLSIL.

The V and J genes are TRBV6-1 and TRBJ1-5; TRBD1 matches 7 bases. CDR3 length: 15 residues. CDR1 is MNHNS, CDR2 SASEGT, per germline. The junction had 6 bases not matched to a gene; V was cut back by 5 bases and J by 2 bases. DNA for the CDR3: TGTGCCAGCAGTCTTACAGGGGAGCGCAATCAGCCCCAGCATTTT. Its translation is CASSLTGERNQPQHF.

In nucleotides, the CDR3 is TGTGCCAGCAACCTGGGACAGGGGTTAGGGGATACGCAGTATTTT. This sequence encodes CASNLGQGLGDTQYF. The J gene is TRBJ2-3, the V gene TRBV6-5; 10 bases are a match to TRBD1. Germline CDR1 is MNHEY and CDR2 is SVGAGI. The CDR3 contains 15 residues. V lost 7 bases to trimming and J lost 6 bases; unmatched junction nucleotides: 10.

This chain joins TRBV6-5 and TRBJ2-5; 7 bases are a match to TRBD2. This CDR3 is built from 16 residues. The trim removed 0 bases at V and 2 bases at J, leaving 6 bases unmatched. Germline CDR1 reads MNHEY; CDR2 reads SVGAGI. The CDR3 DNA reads TGTGCCAGCAGTTACTCGTCGGGAGGCGTTCAAGAGACCCAGTACTTC. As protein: CASSYSSGGVQETQYF.

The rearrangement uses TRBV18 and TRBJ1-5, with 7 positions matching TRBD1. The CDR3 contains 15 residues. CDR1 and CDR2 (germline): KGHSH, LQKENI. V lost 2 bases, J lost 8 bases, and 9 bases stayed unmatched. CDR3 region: CASSPGEGGAKPQHF. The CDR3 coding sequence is TGTGCCAGCTCACCAGGAGAAGGGGGCGCGAAGCCCCAGCATTTT.

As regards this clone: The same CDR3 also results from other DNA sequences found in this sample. This CDR3 is CASSLNSNEQFF. CDR3 nucleotides: TGTGCCAGCAGTTTAAACAGCAATGAGCAGTTCTTC. The chain joins TRBV12-3 or TRBV12-4 to TRBJ2-1; D unclear. The V gene lost 2 bases and the J gene lost 6 bases, with 5 bases spanning the gap. The CDR3 has 12 residues.

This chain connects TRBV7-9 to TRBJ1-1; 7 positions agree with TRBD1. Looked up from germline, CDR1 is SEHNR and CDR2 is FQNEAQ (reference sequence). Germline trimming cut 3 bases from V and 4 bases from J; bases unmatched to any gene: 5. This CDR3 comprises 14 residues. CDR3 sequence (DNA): TGTGCCAGCAGCTTTGACAGGGCCGCCACTGAAGCTTTCTTT. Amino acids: CASSFDRAATEAFF.

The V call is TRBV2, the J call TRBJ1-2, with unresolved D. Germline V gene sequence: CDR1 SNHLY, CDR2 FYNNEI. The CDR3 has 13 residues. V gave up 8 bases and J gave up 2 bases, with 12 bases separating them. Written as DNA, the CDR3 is TGTGCCAGCCGGTGGACGGGGAACTATGGCTACACCTTC. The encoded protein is CASRWTGNYGYTF.

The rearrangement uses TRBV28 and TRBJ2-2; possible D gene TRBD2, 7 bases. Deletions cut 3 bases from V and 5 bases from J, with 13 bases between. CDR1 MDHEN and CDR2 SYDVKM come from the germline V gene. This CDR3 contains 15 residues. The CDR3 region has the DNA TGTGCCAGCAGTTTGGGCGGGGGCTGGACCGGGGAGCTGTTTTTT. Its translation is CASSLGGGWTGELFF.

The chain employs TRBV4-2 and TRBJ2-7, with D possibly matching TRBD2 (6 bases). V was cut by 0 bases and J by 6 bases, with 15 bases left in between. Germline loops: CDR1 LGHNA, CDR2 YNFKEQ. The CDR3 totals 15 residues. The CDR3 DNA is TGTGCCAGCAGCCAAGATAATCAGGGAGCGGGCGAGCAGTACTTC. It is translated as CASSQDNQGAGEQYF.

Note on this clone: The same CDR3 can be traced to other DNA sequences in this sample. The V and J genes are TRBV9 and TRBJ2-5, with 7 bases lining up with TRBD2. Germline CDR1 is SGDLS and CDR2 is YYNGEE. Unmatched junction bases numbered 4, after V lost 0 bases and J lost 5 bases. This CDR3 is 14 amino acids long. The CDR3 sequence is CASSVGLAGETQYF. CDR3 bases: TGTGCCAGCAGCGTAGGACTAGCAGGGGAGACCCAGTACTTC.

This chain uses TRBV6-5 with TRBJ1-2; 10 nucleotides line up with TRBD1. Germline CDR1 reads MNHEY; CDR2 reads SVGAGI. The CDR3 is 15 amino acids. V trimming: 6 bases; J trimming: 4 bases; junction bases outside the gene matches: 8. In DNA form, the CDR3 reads TGTGCCAGCAGGGACAGGGGGATCCTAAGCTATGGCTACACCTTC. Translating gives CASRDRGILSYGYTF.

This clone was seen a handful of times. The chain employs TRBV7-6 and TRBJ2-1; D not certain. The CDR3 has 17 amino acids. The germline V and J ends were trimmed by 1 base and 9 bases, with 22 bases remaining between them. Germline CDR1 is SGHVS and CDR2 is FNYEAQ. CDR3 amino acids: CASSLVPGNTLNGEQFF. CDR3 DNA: TGTGCCAGCAGCTTAGTTCCAGGTAATACCTTGAACGGTGAGCAGTTCTTC.

The CDR3 region has the DNA TGCGCCAGCAGCTTGGGGGACATCGGATTGATTCGGTATGGCTACACCTTC. Protein sequence: CASSLGDIGLIRYGYTF. The chain recombines TRBV5-1 with TRBJ1-2, with TRBD1 as a possible D gene (6 bases). Germline-derived CDR1 and CDR2 are SGHRS and YFSETQ. The germline V and J ends were trimmed by 0 bases and 5 bases, with 20 bases remaining between them. This CDR3 has 17 residues.

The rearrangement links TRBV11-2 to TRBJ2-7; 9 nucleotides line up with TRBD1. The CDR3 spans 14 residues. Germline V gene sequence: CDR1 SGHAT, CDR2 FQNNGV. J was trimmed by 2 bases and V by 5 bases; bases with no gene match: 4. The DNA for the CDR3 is TGTGCCAGCAGCACCGGGACAGGGACCTACGAGCAGTACTTC. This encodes CASSTGTGTYEQYF. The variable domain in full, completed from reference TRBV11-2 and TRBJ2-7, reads EAGVAQSPRYKIIEKRQSVAFWCNPISGHATLYWYQQILGQGPKLLIQFQNNGVVDDSQLPKDRFSAERLKGVDSTLKIQPAKLEDSAVYLCASSTGTGTYEQYFGPGTRLTVT.